A selection of T cell receptor beta chains follows, all from one sample in a study of shared clonotypes between healthy human individuals. TCRdb's table, derived via immunoSEQ multiplex PCR, lists solely in-frame clones and lacks some. The repertoire holds fewer than 850,000 clones, with about 96% as singletons. Sequenced material: naive CD8+ T cells sorted from blood. These receptors all come from a man aged 30 to 45 in good health. Each CDR3 is given with its conserved first and last residue. The D gene is left open where the match is weak. Rows may omit the clone size; those that give it use once, few, many or a size class.

clone_size: NA
v_call: TRBV19
d_call: NA
cdr3_aa: CASRWTASF

clone_size: NA
v_call: TRBV4-1
d_call: TRBD2
cdr3_aa: CASSQVLAGGPDTQYF

clone_size: NA
v_call: TRBV14
d_call: NA
cdr3_aa: CASSPGGQLYGYTF

clone_size: NA
v_call: TRBV5-1
d_call: NA
cdr3_aa: CASSLGAGELFF

clone_size: NA
v_call: TRBV9
d_call: NA
cdr3_aa: CASLGTEAFF

clone_size: NA
v_call: TRBV6-5
d_call: NA
cdr3_aa: CASSYSRQTDYNEQFF

clone_size: NA
v_call: TRBV28
d_call: NA
cdr3_aa: CASSPHRTSHQPQHF

clone_size: NA
v_call: TRBV9
d_call: TRBD1
cdr3_aa: CASSVGTGGGQPQHF

clone_size: NA
v_call: TRBV21-1
d_call: NA
cdr3_aa: CASSKGATDSNQPQHF

clone_size: NA
v_call: TRBV6-1
d_call: NA
cdr3_aa: CASSDRTPYEQYF

clone_size: NA
v_call: TRBV28
d_call: TRBD2
cdr3_aa: CASSSGLAGSSYEQYF

clone_size: few
v_call: TRBV15
d_call: NA
cdr3_aa: CATSRDQSYEQYF

clone_size: NA
v_call: TRBV27
d_call: NA
cdr3_aa: CASSSGTTSEQFF

clone_size: NA
v_call: TRBV28
d_call: TRBD2
cdr3_aa: CASNYRGGVGEQFF

clone_size: few
v_call: TRBV27
d_call: TRBD1
cdr3_aa: CASRSLQGTNTEAFF

clone_size: NA
v_call: TRBV4-1
d_call: NA
cdr3_aa: CASSQDGSANTGELFF

clone_size: NA
v_call: TRBV28
d_call: NA
cdr3_aa: CASSPSEWNTEAFF

clone_size: NA
v_call: TRBV10-3
d_call: NA
cdr3_aa: CAISSWGAGPEQFF

clone_size: NA
v_call: TRBV5-1
d_call: NA
cdr3_aa: CASRQGTGEQYF

clone_size: NA
v_call: TRBV9
d_call: TRBD1
cdr3_aa: CASSEGTDDGYTF

clone_size: NA
v_call: TRBV7-9
d_call: TRBD2
cdr3_aa: CASSLTSGKHEQFF

clone_size: NA
v_call: TRBV28
d_call: NA
cdr3_aa: CASSNWRYGYTF

clone_size: NA
v_call: TRBV9
d_call: NA
cdr3_aa: CASSRRGDPNYGYTF

clone_size: NA
v_call: TRBV6-5
d_call: TRBD2
cdr3_aa: CASSYRGTSGIDEQFF

clone_size: NA
v_call: TRBV27
d_call: TRBD2
cdr3_aa: CASSLTPGLAGGREQYF

clone_size: NA
v_call: TRBV9
d_call: NA
cdr3_aa: CASRPTDRPHQETQYF

clone_size: once
v_call: TRBV9
d_call: NA
cdr3_aa: CASSVNRTSGANVLTF

clone_size: once
v_call: TRBV7-6
d_call: NA
cdr3_aa: CASSLDGAGELFF

clone_size: NA
v_call: TRBV7-9
d_call: TRBD2
cdr3_aa: CASTPVVAGNEQFF

clone_size: NA
v_call: TRBV14
d_call: NA
cdr3_aa: CASSQAHMAYGYTF

clone_size: once
v_call: TRBV7-9
d_call: TRBD2
cdr3_aa: CASSGLAGASTDTQYF

clone_size: NA
v_call: TRBV28
d_call: NA
cdr3_aa: CASSYGVAYEQYF

clone_size: NA
v_call: TRBV25-1
d_call: TRBD2
cdr3_aa: CASSGFSGSSNNEQFF